This passage covers 15 T cell receptor beta chains from one sample sequenced in a study of blood T cell repertoires in COVID-19 (dated by TCRdb to between 2020 and 2021). The method behind the library was the immunoSEQ multiplex PCR assay. TCRdb obtained this table from immuneACCESS and retained in-frame rearrangements with V and J assigned. These tables miss some clones; where compared with another copy, unresolved V genes account for less than half of the shortfall, and the remainder is unexplained. Here the sample has fewer than 200,000 clones; 88% occur a single time. The top ten hold about 8.4% of the sample. The sample was PBMCs or T cells enriched from blood (not recorded which). The source is a woman aged 18-29 years who had recovered from COVID-19.

This clone appeared a few times. J is TRBJ2-6 and V is TRBV19, with D perhaps matching TRBD1 (5 bases). The CDR3 totals 19 residues. Germline lookup yields CDR1 LNHDA and CDR2 SQIVND (reference sequence). The V end lost 3 bases, the J end lost 0 bases, and 18 bases lay between the germline ends. The CDR3 is CASSIVSGHKNSGANVLTF. The CDR3 DNA follows: TGTGCCAGTAGTATTGTTTCAGGGCACAAGAACTCTGGGGCCAACGTCCTGACTTTC.

J is TRBJ2-7 and V is TRBV18; 10 bases match TRBD1. Trimming at V came to 6 bases and at J to 2 bases, leaving 10 bases not matched to a gene. The CDR3 spans 16 residues. Germline CDR1 is KGHSH and CDR2 is LQKENI. CDR3 DNA: TGTGCCAGCTCGCTGGCAGGGACAGGGGTCGCCTACGAGCAGTACTTC. This gives the protein CASSLAGTGVAYEQYF.

This chain uses TRBV27 with TRBJ1-4, with a possible D match to TRBD1 (5 bases). V lost 8 bases and J 2 bases, leaving 15 bases between the germline ends. The germline CDR1 and CDR2 sequences are MNHEY and SMNVEV (reference sequence). CDR3 length equals 15 residues. As DNA, the CDR3 is TGTGCCAGCGGGCACCGGTGGGGCACTAATGAAAAACTGTTTTTT. Its translation is CASGHRWGTNEKLFF.

About this clone itself: Other DNA sequences in this specimen translate into the identical CDR3. The chain is built from TRBV11-2 and TRBJ1-1; 10 nucleotides agree with TRBD1. The trim removed 5 bases at V and 5 bases at J, leaving 5 bases unmatched. CDR1 SGHAT and CDR2 FQNNGV come from the germline V gene. CDR3 length equals 14 residues. The CDR3 DNA is TGTGCCAGCAGCCCGACAGGGGGCCGGACTGAAGCTTTCTTT. Its protein is CASSPTGGRTEAFF.

This chain joins TRBV28 and TRBJ1-3; D remains ambiguous. This CDR3 region has 13 residues. Looked up from germline, CDR1 is MDHEN and CDR2 is SYDVKM. V was pared by 4 bases and J by 7 bases, with 11 bases between. The CDR3 loop reads CASSSSPRNTIYF. CDR3 nucleotide sequence: TGTGCCAGCAGTTCAAGCCCTAGGAACACCATATATTTT.

This clone was recorded once. The CDR3 DNA reads as TGTGCCAGCAGTCCATGGACAGGGGGCTTGGGACCCCTCCACTTT. This gives the protein CASSPWTGGLGPLHF. V usage is TRBV6-2 or TRBV6-3 and J usage is TRBJ1-6, with 11 bases aligning to TRBD1. This CDR3 comprises 15 residues. Trimming took 5 bases from V and 12 from J; bases not matched to a gene: 9. Per germline, CDR1 MNHEY and CDR2 SVGEGT.

This clone was seen a few times. The chain is built from TRBV24-1 and TRBJ1-1; 9 nucleotides match TRBD1. The CDR3 spans 19 residues. Trimming cost V 4 bases and J 2 bases; bases outside gene matches: 16. Germline V gives CDR1 KGHDR, CDR2 SFDVKD. CDR3 bases: TGTGCCACCAGTGAATCCGGGACAGGGAAGGATAAGGGAAACACTGAAGCTTTCTTT. Its protein product is CATSESGTGKDKGNTEAFF.

The CDR3 sequence: CASSRTGGNQPQHF. Written as DNA, the CDR3 is TGTGCCAGCAGCCGGACAGGGGGCAATCAGCCCCAGCATTTT. The chain uses TRBV11-2 and TRBJ1-5; 9 bases agree with TRBD1. This CDR3 has 14 residues. V was clipped by 5 bases and J by 2 bases; unmatched bases: 1. Germline V gene sequence: CDR1 SGHAT, CDR2 FQNNGV.

The V call is TRBV29-1, the J call TRBJ2-1, with 11 bases aligning to TRBD1. CDR1 is SQVTM, CDR2 ANQGSEA, per germline. The CDR3 is 13 residues long. Trimming at V came to 6 bases and at J to 5 bases, leaving 3 bases not matched to a gene. The CDR3 loop reads CSVGQGAHNEQFF. The CDR3 region has the DNA TGCAGCGTCGGACAGGGGGCTCACAATGAGCAGTTCTTC.

The V gene is TRBV4-1, the J gene TRBJ1-6; 7 bases line up with TRBD1. CDR1 and CDR2 from the germline V gene are MGHRA and YSYEKL. Trimming removed 3 bases from V and 5 bases from J; junction bases left unmatched: 4. The CDR3 runs 15 residues. CDR3 DNA sequence: TGCGCCAGCAGCCACTCCGGGACAGATAATTCACCCCTCCACTTT. It codes for CASSHSGTDNSPLHF.

The gene calls are TRBV6-5 and TRBJ1-2; D unresolved. Germline V gene sequence: CDR1 MNHEY, CDR2 SVGAGI. V lost 3 bases to trimming and J lost 3 bases, with 8 bases between them. This CDR3 region has 13 residues. As DNA, the CDR3 is TGTGCCAGCAGTTATAATAGAGACTATGGCTACACCTTC. Protein: CASSYNRDYGYTF.

V and J are TRBV6-5 and TRBJ1-1, with 9 bases matching TRBD1. Germline-derived CDR1 and CDR2 are MNHEY and SVGAGI. The CDR3 totals 14 residues. J lost 4 bases, V lost 7 bases, and 7 bases had no gene match. The DNA of the CDR3 is TGTGCCAGCAACCCACAGGGGGCCTTCACTGAAGCTTTCTTT. Translating it yields CASNPQGAFTEAFF.

The V call is TRBV30, the J call TRBJ2-7; TRBD2 matches 13 bases. Germline CDR1 and CDR2: GTSNPN and SVGIG (reference sequence). The CDR3 contains 15 residues. The trim removed 2 bases at V and 9 bases at J, leaving 10 bases unmatched. This chain's CDR3 is CAWSPPGLAGAVQYF. Here the CDR3 DNA reads TGTGCCTGGAGTCCACCAGGACTAGCGGGAGCCGTGCAGTACTTC.

This clone was seen a few times. The chain recombines TRBV27 with TRBJ2-7, with TRBD2 as a possible D gene (6 bases). V lost 8 bases to trimming and J lost 5 bases, with 16 bases between them. The CDR3 is 13 residues long. Germline lookup yields CDR1 MNHEY and CDR2 SMNVEV (reference sequence). The CDR3 is CASAPGTSHEQYF. CDR3 nucleotides: TGTGCCAGCGCGCCCGGGACTTCCCACGAGCAGTACTTC.

The chain links TRBV5-1 to TRBJ2-2; tentative D call: TRBD1 (5 bases). Trimming left V 2 bases short and J 6 bases short, with 17 bases between. The CDR3 is 16 amino acids. Germline lookup yields CDR1 SGHRS and CDR2 YFSETQ. CDR3 residues: CASSFVRPVGPGELFF. The CDR3, as DNA: TGCGCCAGCAGCTTCGTCCGCCCTGTGGGGCCCGGGGAGCTGTTTTTT.